This TCR beta chain came from a study of cytomegalovirus exposure and HLA in healthy donors. Broader study findings: Most of the CMV-associated TCR beta chains (in a later analysis) appeared to be HLA-restricted. Among the sequence variants, a highly shared cluster was likely an artifact of sequencing. Some V segments, including TRBV6-2 and TRBV6-3, were excluded as indistinguishable.

Trimming pared 5 bases from V and 2 bases from J, leaving 13 bases between. The CDR3 sequence is 14 residues long. Germline CDR1 and CDR2: SGHTA and FQGNSA. Primers: 60 Vbeta forward and 13 Jbeta reverse. TCRdb's copy holds only in-frame clones and misses some; the assay was immunoSEQ multiplex PCR. The table for this sample gives 45,000 to 55,000 clones. With regard to this clone: Its antigen is as yet unknown.

This chain links TRBV7-2 with TRBJ2-7; D is possibly TRBD2 (5 bases). The sample consisted of PBMCs. This receptor was obtained from a man in his forties in good health and CMV-seropositive. The CDR3 nucleotides are TGTGCCAGCAGCCCCAGGACTGGCCCCTACGAGCAGTACTTC. It is translated as CASSPRTGPYEQYF.